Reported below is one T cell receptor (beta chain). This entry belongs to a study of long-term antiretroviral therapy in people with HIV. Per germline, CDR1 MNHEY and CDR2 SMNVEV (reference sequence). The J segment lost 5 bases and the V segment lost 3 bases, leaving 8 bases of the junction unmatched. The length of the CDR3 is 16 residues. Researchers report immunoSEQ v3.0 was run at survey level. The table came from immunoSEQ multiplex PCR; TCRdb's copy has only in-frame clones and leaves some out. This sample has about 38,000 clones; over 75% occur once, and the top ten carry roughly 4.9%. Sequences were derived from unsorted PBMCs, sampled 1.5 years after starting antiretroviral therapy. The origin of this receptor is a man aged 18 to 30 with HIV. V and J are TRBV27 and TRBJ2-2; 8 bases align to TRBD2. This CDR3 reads CASSFIAGGRTGELFF. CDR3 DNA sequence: TGTGCCAGCAGTTTCATTGCGGGAGGCCGAACCGGGGAGCTGTTTTTT.